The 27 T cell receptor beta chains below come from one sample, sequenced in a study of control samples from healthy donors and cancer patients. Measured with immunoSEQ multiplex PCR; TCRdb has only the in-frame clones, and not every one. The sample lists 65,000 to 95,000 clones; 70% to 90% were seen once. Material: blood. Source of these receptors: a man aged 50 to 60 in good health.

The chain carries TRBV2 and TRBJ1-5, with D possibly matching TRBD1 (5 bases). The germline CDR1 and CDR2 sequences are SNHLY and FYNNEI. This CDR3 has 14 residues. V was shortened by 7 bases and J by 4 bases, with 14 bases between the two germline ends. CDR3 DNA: TGTGCCAGCATCCCAGGGAGGTGGAATCAGCCCCAGCATTTT. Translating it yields CASIPGRWNQPQHF.

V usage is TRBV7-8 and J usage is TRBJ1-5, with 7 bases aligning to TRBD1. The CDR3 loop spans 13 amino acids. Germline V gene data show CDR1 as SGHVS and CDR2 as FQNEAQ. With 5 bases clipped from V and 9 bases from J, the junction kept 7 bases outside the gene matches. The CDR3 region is CASSEDRTGPQHF. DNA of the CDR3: TGTGCCAGCAGCGAGGACAGGACCGGGCCCCAGCATTTT.

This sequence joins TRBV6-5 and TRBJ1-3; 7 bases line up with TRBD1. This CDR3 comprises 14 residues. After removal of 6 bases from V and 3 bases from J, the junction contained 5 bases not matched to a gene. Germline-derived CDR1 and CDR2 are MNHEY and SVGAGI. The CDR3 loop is CASRVGTVGNTIYF. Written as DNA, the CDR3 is TGTGCCAGCAGGGTAGGGACAGTTGGAAACACCATATATTTT.

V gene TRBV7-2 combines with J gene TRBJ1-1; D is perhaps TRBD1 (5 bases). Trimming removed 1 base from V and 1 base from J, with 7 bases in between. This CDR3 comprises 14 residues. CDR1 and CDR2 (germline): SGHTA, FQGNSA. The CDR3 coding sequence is TGTGCCAGCAGCTTAGGGACAACGAACACTGAAGCTTTCTTT. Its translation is CASSLGTTNTEAFF.

The CDR3 sequence: CASSPGLAGGPGTQYF. As DNA, the CDR3 is TGTGCCAGCAGCCCGGGACTAGCGGGGGGGCCGGGGACGCAGTATTTT. This sequence joins TRBV5-4 and TRBJ2-3; 16 bases are shared with TRBD2. The V gene's germline CDR1 is SGHNT and CDR2 YYREEE (reference sequence). CDR3 length: 16 amino acids. Trimming cost V 4 bases and J 9 bases; bases outside gene matches: 8.

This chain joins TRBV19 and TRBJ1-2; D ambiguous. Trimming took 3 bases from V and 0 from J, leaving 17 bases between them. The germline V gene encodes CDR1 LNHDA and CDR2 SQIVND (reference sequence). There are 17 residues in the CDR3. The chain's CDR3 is CASSMPHPSGANYGYTF. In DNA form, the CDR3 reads TGTGCCAGTAGTATGCCCCACCCCAGTGGGGCTAACTATGGCTACACCTTC.

The CDR3 DNA reads as TGTGCCAGCAGCTGGGAGGGGGGCCAGATAAACACTGAAGCTTTCTTT. Residues: CASSWEGGQINTEAFF. The chain employs TRBV5-4 and TRBJ1-1; D may be TRBD1 (6 bases). This CDR3 is 16 amino acids long. Germline V lookup: CDR1 SGHNT, CDR2 YYREEE (reference sequence). V lost 3 bases and J lost 2, with 17 bases in between.

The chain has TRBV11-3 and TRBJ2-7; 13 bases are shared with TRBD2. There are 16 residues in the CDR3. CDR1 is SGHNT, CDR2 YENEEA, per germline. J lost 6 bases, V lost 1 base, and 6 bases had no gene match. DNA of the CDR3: TGTGCCAGCAGCTTAGGACTAGCGGGGGGCTTGTGCGAGCAGTACTTC. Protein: CASSLGLAGGLCEQYF.

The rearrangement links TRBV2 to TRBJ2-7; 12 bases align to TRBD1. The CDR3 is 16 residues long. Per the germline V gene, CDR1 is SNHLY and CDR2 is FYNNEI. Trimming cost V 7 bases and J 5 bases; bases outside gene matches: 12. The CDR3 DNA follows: TGTGCCAGCAATACCGGGACAGGGGGCATTAATAACGAGCAGTACTTC. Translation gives CASNTGTGGINNEQYF.

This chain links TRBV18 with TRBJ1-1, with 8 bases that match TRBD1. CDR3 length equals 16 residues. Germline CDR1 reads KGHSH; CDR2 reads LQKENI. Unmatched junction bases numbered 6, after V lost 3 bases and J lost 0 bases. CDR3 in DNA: TGTGCCAGCTCACCCCAGGGGGCTTGGTTGAACACTGAAGCTTTCTTT. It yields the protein CASSPQGAWLNTEAFF. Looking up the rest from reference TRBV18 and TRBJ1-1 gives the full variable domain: NAGVMQNPRHLVRRRGQEARLRCSPMKGHSHVYWYRQLPEEGLKFMVYLQKENIIDESGMPKERFSAEFPKEGPSILRIQQVVRGDSAAYFCASSPQGAWLNTEAFFGQGTRLTVV.

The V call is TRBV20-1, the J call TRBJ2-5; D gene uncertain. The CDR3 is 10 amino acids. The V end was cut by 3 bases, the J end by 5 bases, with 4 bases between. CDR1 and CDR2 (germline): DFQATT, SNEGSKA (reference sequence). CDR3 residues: CSARNETQYF. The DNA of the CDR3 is TGCAGTGCTAGGAATGAGACCCAGTACTTC.

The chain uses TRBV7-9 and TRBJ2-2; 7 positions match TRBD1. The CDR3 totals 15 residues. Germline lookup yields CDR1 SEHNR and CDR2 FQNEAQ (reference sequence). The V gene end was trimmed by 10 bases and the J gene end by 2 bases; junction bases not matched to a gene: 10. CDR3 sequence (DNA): TGTGCCATTACCTTGGGGACAGTAAACACCGGGGAGCTGTTTTTT. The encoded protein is CAITLGTVNTGELFF.

The CDR3 is CASRDSSPGDEQFF. CDR3 nucleotides: TGCGCCAGCAGGGATAGTAGTCCGGGAGATGAGCAGTTCTTC. The chain links TRBV5-1 to TRBJ2-1, with a weak D call TRBD2 (6 bases). The V end was cut by 5 bases, the J end by 8 bases, with 17 bases between. This CDR3 is 14 amino acids long. CDR1 and CDR2 (germline): SGHRS, YFSETQ.

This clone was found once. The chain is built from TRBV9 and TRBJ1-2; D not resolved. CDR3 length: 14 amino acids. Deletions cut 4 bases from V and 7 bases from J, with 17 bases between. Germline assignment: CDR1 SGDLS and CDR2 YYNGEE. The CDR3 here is CASSPRRVGSGYTF. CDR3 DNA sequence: TGTGCCAGCAGCCCCCGTAGGGTAGGGAGTGGCTACACCTTC.

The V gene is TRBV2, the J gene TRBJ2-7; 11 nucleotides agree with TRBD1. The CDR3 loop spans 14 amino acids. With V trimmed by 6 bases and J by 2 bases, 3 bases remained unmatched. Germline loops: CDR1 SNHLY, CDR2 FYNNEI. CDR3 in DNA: TGTGCCAGCAGAGGGGACAGGGGGACCTACGAGCAGTACTTC. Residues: CASRGDRGTYEQYF.

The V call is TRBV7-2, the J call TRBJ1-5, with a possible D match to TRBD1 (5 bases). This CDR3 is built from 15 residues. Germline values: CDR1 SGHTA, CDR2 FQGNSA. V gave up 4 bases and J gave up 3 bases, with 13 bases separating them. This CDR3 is CASSSGGLFNQPQHF. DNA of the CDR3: TGTGCCAGCAGCTCCGGGGGACTCTTCAATCAGCCCCAGCATTTT.

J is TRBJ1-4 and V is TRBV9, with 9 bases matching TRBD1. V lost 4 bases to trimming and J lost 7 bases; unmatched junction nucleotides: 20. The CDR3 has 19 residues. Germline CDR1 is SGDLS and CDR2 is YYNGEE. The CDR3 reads CASSPTAFPGQGRGEKLFF. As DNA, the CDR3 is TGTGCCAGCAGCCCAACGGCTTTCCCGGGACAGGGCAGGGGTGAAAAACTGTTTTTT.

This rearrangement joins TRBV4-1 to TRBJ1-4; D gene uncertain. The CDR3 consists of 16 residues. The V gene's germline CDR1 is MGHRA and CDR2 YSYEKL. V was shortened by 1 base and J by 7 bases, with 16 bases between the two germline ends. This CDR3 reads CASSQGVQRSGEKLFF. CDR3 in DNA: TGCGCCAGCAGCCAAGGGGTGCAGAGGTCGGGTGAAAAACTGTTTTTT.

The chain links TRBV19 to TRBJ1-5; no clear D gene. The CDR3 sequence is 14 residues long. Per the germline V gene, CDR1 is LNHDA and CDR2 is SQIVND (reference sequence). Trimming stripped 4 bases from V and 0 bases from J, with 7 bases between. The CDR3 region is CASSRPDSNQPQHF. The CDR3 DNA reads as TGTGCCAGTAGTAGACCAGATAGCAATCAGCCCCAGCATTTT.

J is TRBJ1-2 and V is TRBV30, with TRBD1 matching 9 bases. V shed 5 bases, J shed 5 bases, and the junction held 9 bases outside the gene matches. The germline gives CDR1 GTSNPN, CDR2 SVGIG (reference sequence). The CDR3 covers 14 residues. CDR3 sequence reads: CAWDDTGTGYGYTF. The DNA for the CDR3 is TGTGCCTGGGACGACACCGGGACAGGGTATGGCTACACCTTC.

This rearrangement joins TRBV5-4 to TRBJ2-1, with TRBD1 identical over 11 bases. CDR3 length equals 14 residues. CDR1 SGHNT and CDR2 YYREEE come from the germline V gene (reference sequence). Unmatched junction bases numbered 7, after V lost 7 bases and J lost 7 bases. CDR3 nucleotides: TGTGCCAGCGCCCGGACAGGGGGCGAAAATGAGCAGTTCTTC. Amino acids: CASARTGGENEQFF.

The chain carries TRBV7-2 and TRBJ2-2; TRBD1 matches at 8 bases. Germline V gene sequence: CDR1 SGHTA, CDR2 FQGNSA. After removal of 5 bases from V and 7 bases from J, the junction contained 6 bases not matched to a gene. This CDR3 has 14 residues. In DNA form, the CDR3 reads TGTGCCAGCAGCCCAAGACAGGGGTACGGGGAGCTGTTTTTT. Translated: CASSPRQGYGELFF. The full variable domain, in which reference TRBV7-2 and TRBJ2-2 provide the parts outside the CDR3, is GAGVSQSPSNKVTEKGKDVELRCDPISGHTALYWYRQSLGQGLEFLIYFQGNSAPDKSGLPSDRFSAERTGGSVSTLTIQRTQQEDSAVYLCASSPRQGYGELFFGEGSRLTVL.

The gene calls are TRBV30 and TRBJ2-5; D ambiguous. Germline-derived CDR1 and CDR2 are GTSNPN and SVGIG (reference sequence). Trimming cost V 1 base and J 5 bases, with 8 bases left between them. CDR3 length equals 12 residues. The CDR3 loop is CAWSERRETQYF. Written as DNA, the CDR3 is TGTGCCTGGAGTGAACGCCGGGAGACCCAGTACTTC. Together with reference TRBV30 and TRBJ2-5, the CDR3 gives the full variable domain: SQTIHQWPATLVQPVGSPLSLECTVEGTSNPNLYWYRQAAGRGLQLLFYSVGIGQISSEVPQNLSASRPQDRQFILSSKKLLLSDSGFYLCAWSERRETQYFGPGTRLLVL.

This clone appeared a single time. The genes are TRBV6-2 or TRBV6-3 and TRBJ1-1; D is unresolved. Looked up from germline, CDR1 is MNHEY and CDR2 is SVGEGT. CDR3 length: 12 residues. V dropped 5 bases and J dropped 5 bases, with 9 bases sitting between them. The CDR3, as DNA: TGTGCCAGCAGTCATCCGGGGACTGAAGCTTTCTTT. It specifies CASSHPGTEAFF.

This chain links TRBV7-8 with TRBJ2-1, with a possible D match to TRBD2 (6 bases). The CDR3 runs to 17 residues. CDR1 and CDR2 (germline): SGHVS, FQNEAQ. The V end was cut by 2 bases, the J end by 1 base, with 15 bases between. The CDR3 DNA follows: TGTGCCAGCAGCTTACTACTAGCCGTTTCGTCCTACAATGAGCAGTTCTTC. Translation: CASSLLLAVSSYNEQFF.

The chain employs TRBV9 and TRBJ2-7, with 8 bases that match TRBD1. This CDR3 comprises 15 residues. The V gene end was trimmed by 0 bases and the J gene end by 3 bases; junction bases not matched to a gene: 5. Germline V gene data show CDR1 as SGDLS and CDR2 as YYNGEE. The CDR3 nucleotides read TGTGCCAGCAGCGTAGTTGGTGACAGGGGCTACGAGCAGTACTTC. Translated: CASSVVGDRGYEQYF.

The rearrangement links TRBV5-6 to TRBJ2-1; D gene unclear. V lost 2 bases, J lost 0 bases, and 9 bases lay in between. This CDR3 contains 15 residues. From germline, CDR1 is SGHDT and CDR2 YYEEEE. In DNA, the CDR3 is TGTGCCAGCAGCTTACTCCAGAGCTCCTACAATGAGCAGTTCTTC. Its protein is CASSLLQSSYNEQFF.